Each of the 4 T cell receptor beta chains below was sequenced from the same sample in a study of cytomegalovirus exposure and HLA in healthy donors. The PCR used 60 Vbeta and 13 Jbeta primers. Using immunoSEQ multiplex PCR, the repertoire was profiled, and TCRdb retains in-frame clones only, with some absent. The sample comprises over 100,000 clones, nearly 70% of which are singletons, and about 5% rests with the top ten. Material: PBMCs. Source of these receptors: an older woman in good health and CMV-seropositive.

The rearrangement links TRBV10-2 to TRBJ2-1; TRBD2 matches 10 bases. Trimming at V came to 2 bases and at J to 10 bases, leaving 8 bases not matched to a gene. CDR1 is WSHSY, CDR2 SAAADI, per germline. The CDR3 is made up of 15 amino acids. DNA of the CDR3: TGCGCCAGCAGTGAGGGGCTAGCGGGGGAGGAAGAGCAGTTCTTC. Amino acids: CASSEGLAGEEEQFF.

The chain recombines TRBV6-6 with TRBJ1-4, with TRBD1 matching 10 bases. Unmatched junction bases numbered 6, after V lost 6 bases and J lost 8 bases. CDR3 size: 14 residues. The germline V gene has CDR1 MNHNY and CDR2 SVGAGI (reference sequence). DNA of the CDR3: TGTGCCAGCAGACGACAGGGGGCGAACGAAAAACTGTTTTTT. Translation gives CASRRQGANEKLFF.

This clone was seen only a few times. The CDR3 loop reads CASSQGRTGYNEQFF. In DNA, the CDR3 is TGCGCCAGCAGCCAAGGGAGGACAGGCTACAATGAGCAGTTCTTC. The chain recombines TRBV4-1 with TRBJ2-1; 7 nucleotides agree with TRBD1. Germline V lookup: CDR1 MGHRA, CDR2 YSYEKL. The CDR3 covers 15 residues. With 1 base clipped from V and 3 bases from J, the junction kept 3 bases outside the gene matches.

This rearrangement joins TRBV25-1 to TRBJ2-7; D perhaps matches TRBD2 (5 bases). The V end was cut by 4 bases, the J end by 2 bases, with 21 bases between. Germline CDR1 is MGHDK and CDR2 is SYGVNS. The CDR3 covers 17 residues. The CDR3 loop is CASSGTAPLARPYEQYF. The CDR3, as DNA: TGTGCCAGCAGTGGAACAGCCCCTCTAGCTCGCCCCTACGAGCAGTACTTC.